This T cell receptor beta chain derives from a study of regulatory T cells in long-lasting Graves disease. A note on this clonotype: A far bigger clonotype differs at one base, so this is likely a read error.

The authors built TCR beta libraries using iRepertoire HTBI primers and Arm-PCR of CDR3 regions. TCRdb used MiXCR to reprocess the multiplex PCR reads, holding one entry per CDR3 protein. The data hold fewer than 550,000 distinct CDR3 sequences, with about 15% observed a single time. Described time point: newly diagnosed GD, antithyroid drugs for less than 3 months. Isolated PBMC RNA provided the starting material for the TCR library. V dropped 0 bases and J dropped 10; count of bases not matched to a gene: 6. The CDR3 covers 14 residues. Per germline, CDR1 SGHTA and CDR2 FQGNSA. The same sample was also used in a study of T cells in Graves' hyperthyroidism and ophthalmopathy.

V gene TRBV7-2 combines with J gene TRBJ2-1, with TRBD1 matching 7 bases. The sequence came from a woman between 18 and 29 years old with Graves disease. Sequenced here: peripheral blood mononuclear cells (PBMCs), sampled at new diagnosis, from a patient treated with antithyroid drugs. The CDR3, as DNA: TGTGCCAGCAGCTTAGCAGGGGGCAACGACGAGCAGTTCTTC. This codes for CASSLAGGNDEQFF.